This TCR beta chain was sequenced for a study of preoperative IRX-2 immunotherapy in early breast cancer. The CDR3 loop spans 15 amino acids. With V trimmed by 4 bases and J by 8 bases, 13 bases remained unmatched. Germline values: CDR1 GTSNPN, CDR2 SVGIG (reference sequence). The sample's treatment: preoperative locoregional IRX-2 cytokine immunotherapy. Preoperative locoregional IRX-2 cytokine immunotherapy was tested in the phase Ib source study. Profiled with immunoSEQ multiplex PCR; TCRdb holds only in-frame clones, not every one. The sample holds 25,000 to 30,000 clones, 90% seen once. Sampling was done from a patient treated with IRX-2 immunotherapy. The chain joins TRBV30 to TRBJ1-4; TRBD1 agrees at 7 bases. The TCR sequence derives from a human donor with breast cancer. In DNA form, the CDR3 reads TGTGCCTGGAACGGAGAACAGGGGATCGGGGAAAAACTGTTTTTT. It specifies CAWNGEQGIGEKLFF.